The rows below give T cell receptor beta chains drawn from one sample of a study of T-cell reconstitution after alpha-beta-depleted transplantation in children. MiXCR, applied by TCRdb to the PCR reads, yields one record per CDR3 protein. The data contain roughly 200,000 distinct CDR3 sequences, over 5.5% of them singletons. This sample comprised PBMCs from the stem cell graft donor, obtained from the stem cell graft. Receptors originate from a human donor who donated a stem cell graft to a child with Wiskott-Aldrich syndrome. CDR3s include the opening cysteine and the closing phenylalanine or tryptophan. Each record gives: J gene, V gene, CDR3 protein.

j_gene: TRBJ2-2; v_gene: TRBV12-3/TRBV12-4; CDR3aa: CASSLTRDTGELFF
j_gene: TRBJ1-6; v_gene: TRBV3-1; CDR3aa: CASSQEGSSPLHF
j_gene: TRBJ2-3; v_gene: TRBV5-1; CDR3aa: CASSLATGTDTQYF
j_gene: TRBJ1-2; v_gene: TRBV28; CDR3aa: CASLFDSYGYTF
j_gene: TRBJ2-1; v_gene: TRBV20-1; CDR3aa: CSARGGGDSNEQFF
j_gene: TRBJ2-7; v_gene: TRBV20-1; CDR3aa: CSGSRGSSYEQYF
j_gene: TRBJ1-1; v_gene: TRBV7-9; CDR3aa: CASSYMNTEAFF
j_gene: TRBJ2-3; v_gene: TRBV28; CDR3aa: CASSLDRESTDTQYF
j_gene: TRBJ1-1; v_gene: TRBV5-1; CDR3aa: CASRPVGGQAVTEAFF
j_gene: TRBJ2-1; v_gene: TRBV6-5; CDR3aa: CASWQREENNEQFF
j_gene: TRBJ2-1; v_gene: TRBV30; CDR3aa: CAWEDTDRGKYNEQFF
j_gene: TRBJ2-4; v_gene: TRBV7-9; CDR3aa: CASSIPAERGSKNIQYF
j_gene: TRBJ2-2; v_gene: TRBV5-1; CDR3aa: CASSFGTAPTGELFF
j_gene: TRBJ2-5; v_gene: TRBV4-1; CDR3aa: CASSQGVSGGARETQYF
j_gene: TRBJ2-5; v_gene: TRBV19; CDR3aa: CASSTQNGGVAETQYF
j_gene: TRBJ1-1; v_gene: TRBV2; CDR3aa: CASGGQTNTEAFF
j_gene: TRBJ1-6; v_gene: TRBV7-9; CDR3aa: CASSLKGRVSPLHF
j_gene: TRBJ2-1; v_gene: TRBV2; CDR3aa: CASSDPIPREDERFF
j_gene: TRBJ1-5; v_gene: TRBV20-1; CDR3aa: CSARSTGLSNQPQHF
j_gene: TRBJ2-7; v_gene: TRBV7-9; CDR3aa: CASSSYPRGQEISYEQYF
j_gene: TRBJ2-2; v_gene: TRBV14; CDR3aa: CASSQLRTNTGELFF
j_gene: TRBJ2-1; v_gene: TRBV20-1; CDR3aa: CSAIGGGIHNEQFF
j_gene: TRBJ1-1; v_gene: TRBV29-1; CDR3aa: CSAQPKNDEAFF
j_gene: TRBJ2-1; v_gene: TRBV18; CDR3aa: CASSPSRLAGENYNEQFF
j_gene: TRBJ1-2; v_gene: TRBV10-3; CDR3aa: CAIRASPGEDGYTF
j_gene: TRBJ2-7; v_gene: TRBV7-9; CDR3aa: CASSRGGRAYEQYF
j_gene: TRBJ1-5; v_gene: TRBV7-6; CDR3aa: CASSLDSRGGNFNQPQHF
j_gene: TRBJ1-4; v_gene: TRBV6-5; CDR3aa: CASRSSGGTNEKLFF
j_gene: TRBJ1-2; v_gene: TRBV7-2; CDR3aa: CASSPGTAYGYTF
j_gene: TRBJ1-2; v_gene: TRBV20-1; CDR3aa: CSAGTTGGYGYTF
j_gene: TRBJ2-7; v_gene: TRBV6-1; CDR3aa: CASSRPGQGRSYEQYF
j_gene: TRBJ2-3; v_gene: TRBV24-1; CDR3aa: CATSRGTGTDTQYF
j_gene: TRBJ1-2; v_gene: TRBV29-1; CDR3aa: CSAEQGTLYGYTF
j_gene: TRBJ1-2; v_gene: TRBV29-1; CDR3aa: CSVRRDPNYGYTF
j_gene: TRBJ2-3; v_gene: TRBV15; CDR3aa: CATSNRGGTDTQYF
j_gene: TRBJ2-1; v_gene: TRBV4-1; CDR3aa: CASSQVATGPDNEQFF
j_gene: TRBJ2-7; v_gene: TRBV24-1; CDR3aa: CATSDSSSGSYEQYF
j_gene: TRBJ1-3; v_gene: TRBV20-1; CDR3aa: CSARDKDLDGNTIYF
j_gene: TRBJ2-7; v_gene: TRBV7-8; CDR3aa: CASSLGGESYEQYF
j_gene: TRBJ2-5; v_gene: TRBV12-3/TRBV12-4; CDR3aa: CASRQGLAGGWRTQYF
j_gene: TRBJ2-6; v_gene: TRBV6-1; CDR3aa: CASSPRGLPYSGANVLTF
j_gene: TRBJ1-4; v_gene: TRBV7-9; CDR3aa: CASSLGGPEEKLFF
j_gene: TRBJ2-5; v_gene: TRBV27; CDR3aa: CASSPPGGAPETQYF
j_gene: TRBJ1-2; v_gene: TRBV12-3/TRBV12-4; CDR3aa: CASRKEGLDGYTF
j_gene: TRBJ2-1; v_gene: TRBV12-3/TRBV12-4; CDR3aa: CASSSHAVNEQFF
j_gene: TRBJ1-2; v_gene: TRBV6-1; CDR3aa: CASSEALDRGNYGYTF
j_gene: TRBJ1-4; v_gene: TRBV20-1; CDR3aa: CSARDGTNEKLFF
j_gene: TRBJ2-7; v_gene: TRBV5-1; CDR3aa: CASSLDPSCEQYF
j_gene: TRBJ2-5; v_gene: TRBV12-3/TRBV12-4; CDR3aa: CASRPRLELETQYF
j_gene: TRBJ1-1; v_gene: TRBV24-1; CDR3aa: CATSDFLLGRGAFF
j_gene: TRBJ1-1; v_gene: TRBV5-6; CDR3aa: CASSFGDDTEAFF
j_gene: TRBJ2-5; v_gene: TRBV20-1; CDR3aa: CSAGSRDRVWETQYF
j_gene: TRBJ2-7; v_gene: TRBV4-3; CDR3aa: CASSQDLTGFSYEQYF
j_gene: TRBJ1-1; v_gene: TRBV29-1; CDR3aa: CSAGTGQRTEAFF
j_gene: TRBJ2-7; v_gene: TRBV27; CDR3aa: CASSFQGSSYEQYF
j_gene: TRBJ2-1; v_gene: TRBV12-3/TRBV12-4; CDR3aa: CASSRGLNEQFF
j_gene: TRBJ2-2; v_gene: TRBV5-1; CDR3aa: CASSLGQTPNTGELFF
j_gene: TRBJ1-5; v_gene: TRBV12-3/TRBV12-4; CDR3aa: CASTKQGWRQPQHF
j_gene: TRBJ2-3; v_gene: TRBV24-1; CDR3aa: CATSEPGHSSTDTQYF